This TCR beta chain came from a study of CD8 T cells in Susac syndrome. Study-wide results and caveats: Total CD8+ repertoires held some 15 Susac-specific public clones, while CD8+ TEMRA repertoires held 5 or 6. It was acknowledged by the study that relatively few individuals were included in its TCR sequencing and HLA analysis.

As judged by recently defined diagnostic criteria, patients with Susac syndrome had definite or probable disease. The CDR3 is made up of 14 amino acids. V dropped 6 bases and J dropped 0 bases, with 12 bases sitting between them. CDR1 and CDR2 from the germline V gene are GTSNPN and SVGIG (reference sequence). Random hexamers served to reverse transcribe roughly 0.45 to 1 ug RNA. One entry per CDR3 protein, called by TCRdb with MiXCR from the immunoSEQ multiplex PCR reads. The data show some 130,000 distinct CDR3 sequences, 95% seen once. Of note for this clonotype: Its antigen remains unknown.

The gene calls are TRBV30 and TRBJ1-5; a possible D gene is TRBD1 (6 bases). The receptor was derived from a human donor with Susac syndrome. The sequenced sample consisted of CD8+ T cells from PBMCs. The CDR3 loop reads CACTWGLSNQPQHF. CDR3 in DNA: TGTGCCTGCACCTGGGGGCTTAGCAATCAGCCCCAGCATTTT.